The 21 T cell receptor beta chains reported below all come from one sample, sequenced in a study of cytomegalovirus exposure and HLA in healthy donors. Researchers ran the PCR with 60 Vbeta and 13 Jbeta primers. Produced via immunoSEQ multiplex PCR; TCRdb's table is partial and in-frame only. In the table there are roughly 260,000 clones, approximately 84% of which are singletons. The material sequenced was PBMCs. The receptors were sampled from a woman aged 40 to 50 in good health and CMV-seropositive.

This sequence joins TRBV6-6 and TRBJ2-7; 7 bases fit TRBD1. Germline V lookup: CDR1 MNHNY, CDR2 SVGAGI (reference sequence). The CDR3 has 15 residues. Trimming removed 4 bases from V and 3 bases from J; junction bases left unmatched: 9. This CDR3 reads CASSSPQGDIYEQYF. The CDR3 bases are TGTGCCAGCAGTTCCCCGCAGGGGGATATCTACGAGCAGTACTTC.

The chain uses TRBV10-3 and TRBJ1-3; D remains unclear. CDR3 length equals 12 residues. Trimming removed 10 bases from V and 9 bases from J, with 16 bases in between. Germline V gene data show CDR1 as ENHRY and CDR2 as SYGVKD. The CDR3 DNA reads TGTGCCACCGCTGAGTCGCTCGGCACCATATATTTT. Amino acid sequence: CATAESLGTIYF.

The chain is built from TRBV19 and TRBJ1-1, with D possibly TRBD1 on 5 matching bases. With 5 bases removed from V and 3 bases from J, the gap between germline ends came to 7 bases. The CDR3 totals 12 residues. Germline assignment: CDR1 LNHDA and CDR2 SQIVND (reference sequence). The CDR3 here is CASSLRDTEAFF. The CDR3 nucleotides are TGTGCCAGTAGTCTCAGGGACACTGAAGCTTTCTTT. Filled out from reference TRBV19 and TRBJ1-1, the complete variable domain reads DGGITQSPKYLFRKEGQNVTLSCEQNLNHDAMYWYRQDPGQGLRLIYYSQIVNDFQKGDIAEGYSVSREKKESFPLTVTSAQKNPTAFYLCASSLRDTEAFFGQGTRLTVV.

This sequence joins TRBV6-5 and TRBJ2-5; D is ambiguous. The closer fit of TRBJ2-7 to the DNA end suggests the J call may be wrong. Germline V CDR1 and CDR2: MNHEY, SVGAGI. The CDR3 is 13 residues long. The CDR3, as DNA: TGTGCCAGCAGTTCAACCGAAACCTACGAGCAGTACTTC. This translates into CASSSTETYEQYF.

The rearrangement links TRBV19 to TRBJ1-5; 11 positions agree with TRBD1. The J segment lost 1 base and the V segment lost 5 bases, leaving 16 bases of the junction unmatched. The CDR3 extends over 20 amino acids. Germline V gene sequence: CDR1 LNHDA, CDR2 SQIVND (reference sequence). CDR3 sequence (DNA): TGTGCCAGTAGTTCAATAACTACCGGGACAGGGGGACTCAGCAATCAGCCCCAGCATTTT. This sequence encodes CASSSITTGTGGLSNQPQHF.

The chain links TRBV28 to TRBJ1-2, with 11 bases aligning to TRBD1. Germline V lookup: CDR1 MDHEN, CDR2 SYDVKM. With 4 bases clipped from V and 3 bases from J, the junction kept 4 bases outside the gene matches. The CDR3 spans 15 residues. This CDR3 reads CASSSPGQGDYGYTF. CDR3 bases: TGTGCCAGCAGTTCCCCGGGACAGGGGGACTATGGCTACACCTTC.

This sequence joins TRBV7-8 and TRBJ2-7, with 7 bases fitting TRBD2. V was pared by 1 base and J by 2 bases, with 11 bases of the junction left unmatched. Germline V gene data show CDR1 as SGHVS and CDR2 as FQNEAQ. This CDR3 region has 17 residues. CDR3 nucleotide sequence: TGTGCCAGCAGCTTAGGGTGGGAGGGGTCGGCCCCCTACGAGCAGTACTTC. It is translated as CASSLGWEGSAPYEQYF. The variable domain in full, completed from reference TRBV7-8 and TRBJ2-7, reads GAGVSQSPRYKVAKRGQDVALRCDPISGHVSLFWYQQALGQGPEFLTYFQNEAQLDKSGLPSDRFFAERPEGSVSTLKIQRTQQEDSAVYLCASSLGWEGSAPYEQYFGPGTRLTVT.

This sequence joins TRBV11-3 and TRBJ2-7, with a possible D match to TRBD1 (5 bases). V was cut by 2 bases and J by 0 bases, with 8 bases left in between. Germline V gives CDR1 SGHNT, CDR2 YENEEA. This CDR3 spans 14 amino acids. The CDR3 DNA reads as TGTGCCAGCAGCTTAATGGGGCTCTCCTACGAGCAGTACTTC. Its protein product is CASSLMGLSYEQYF.

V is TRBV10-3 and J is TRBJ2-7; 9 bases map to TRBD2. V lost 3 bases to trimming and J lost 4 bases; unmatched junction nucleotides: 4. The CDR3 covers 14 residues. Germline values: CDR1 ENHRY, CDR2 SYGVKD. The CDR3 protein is CAISDGTSFYEQYF. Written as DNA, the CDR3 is TGTGCCATCAGTGACGGGACTAGCTTTTACGAGCAGTACTTC.

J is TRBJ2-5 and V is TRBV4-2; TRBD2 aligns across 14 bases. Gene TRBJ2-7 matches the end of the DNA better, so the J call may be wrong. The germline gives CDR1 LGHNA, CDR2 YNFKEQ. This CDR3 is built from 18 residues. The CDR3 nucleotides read TGTGCCAGCAGCCGCCAGACTAGCGGGAGGGGAAATTCCTACGAGCAGTACTTC. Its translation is CASSRQTSGRGNSYEQYF.

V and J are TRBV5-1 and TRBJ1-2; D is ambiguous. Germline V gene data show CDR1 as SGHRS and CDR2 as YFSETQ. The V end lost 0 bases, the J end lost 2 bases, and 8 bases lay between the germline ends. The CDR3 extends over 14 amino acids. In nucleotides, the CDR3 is TGCGCCAGCAGCTTGGAAGCCGTCAACTATGGCTACACCTTC. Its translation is CASSLEAVNYGYTF. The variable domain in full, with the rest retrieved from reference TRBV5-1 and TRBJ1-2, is KAGVTQTPRYLIKTRGQQVTLSCSPISGHRSVSWYQQTPGQGLQFLFEYFSETQRNKGNFPGRFSGRQFSNSRSEMNVSTLELGDSALYLCASSLEAVNYGYTFGSGTRLTVV.

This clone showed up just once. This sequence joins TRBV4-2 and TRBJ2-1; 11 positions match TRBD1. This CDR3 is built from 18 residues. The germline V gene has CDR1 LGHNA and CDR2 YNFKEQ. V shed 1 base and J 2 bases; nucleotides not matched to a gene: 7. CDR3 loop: CASSQAGGQGVTYNEQFF. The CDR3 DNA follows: TGTGCCAGCAGCCAAGCTGGGGGACAGGGGGTTACCTACAATGAGCAGTTCTTC.

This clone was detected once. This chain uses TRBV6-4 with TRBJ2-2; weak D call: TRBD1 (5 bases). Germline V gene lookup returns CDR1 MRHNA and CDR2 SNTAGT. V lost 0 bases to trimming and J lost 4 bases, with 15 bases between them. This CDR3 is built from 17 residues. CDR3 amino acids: CASSDSKGLGPTGELFF. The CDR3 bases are TGTGCCAGCAGTGACTCGAAGGGGTTAGGTCCCACCGGGGAGCTGTTTTTT.

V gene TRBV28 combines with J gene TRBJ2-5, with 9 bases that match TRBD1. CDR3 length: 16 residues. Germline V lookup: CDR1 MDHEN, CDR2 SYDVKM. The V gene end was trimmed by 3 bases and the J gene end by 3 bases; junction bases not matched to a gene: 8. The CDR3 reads CASSFPGTGREETQYF. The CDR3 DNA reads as TGTGCCAGCAGTTTCCCGGGGACAGGGAGAGAAGAGACCCAGTACTTC.

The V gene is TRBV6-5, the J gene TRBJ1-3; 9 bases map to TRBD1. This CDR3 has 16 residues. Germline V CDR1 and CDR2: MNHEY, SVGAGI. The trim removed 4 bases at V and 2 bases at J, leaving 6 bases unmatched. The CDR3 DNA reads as TGTGCCAGCAGTTCGAACGGACAGGGGACTGGAAACACCATATATTTT. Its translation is CASSSNGQGTGNTIYF.

The chain's CDR3 is CASSLGGLSIQYF. The CDR3 DNA reads TGCGCCAGCAGCTTGGGGGGCCTGAGCATTCAGTACTTC. The chain recombines TRBV5-1 with TRBJ2-4, with a tentative D call TRBD1 (5 bases). The CDR3 is 13 amino acids. The V and J ends lost 0 bases and 9 bases respectively, with 10 bases between them. Germline CDR1 is SGHRS and CDR2 is YFSETQ. The full variable domain, with the rest looked up from reference TRBV5-1 and TRBJ2-4, is KAGVTQTPRYLIKTRGQQVTLSCSPISGHRSVSWYQQTPGQGLQFLFEYFSETQRNKGNFPGRFSGRQFSNSRSEMNVSTLELGDSALYLCASSLGGLSIQYFGAGTRLSVL.

CDR3 nucleotide sequence: TGTGCCAGCAGCCGGGACACTGGTGAGCAGTTCTTC. Amino acids: CASSRDTGEQFF. V is TRBV2 and J is TRBJ2-1; maybe TRBD1 (6 bases). The CDR3 contains 12 residues. The V end was cut by 6 bases, the J end by 9 bases, with 12 bases between. Germline assignment: CDR1 SNHLY and CDR2 FYNNEI.

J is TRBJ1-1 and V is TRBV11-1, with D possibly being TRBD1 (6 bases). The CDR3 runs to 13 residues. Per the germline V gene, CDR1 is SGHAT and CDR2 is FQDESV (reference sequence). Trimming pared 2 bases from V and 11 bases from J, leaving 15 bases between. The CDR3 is CASSLNFGGAAFF. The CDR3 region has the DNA TGTGCCAGCAGCTTAAATTTTGGGGGGGCGGCTTTCTTT.

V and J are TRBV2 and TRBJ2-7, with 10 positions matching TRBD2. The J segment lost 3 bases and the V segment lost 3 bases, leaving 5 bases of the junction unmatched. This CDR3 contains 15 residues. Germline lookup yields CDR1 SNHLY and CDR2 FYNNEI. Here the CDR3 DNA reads TGTGCCAGCAGTGAGGCTAGCGGGAGTGTCTACGAGCAGTACTTC. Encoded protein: CASSEASGSVYEQYF.

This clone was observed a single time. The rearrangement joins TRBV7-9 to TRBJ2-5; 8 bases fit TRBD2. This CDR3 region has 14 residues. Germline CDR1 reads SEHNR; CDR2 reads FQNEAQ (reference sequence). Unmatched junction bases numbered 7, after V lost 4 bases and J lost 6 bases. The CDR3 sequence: CASSSTSESKTQYF. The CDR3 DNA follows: TGTGCCAGCAGCTCGACTAGCGAGTCTAAGACCCAGTACTTC.

Written as DNA, the CDR3 is TGTGCCAGCATCCTCCCTAGCGGGAGGGCCGGCAATGAGCAGTTCTTC. This codes for CASILPSGRAGNEQFF. The chain is built from TRBV6-6 and TRBJ2-1, with 12 bases identical to TRBD2. This CDR3 region has 16 residues. J gave up 6 bases and V 7 bases, and 10 bases lay outside the gene matches. Germline CDR1 is MNHNY and CDR2 is SVGAGI (reference sequence).